This is a list of T cell receptor beta chains from one sample in a study of blood T cell repertoires in COVID-19. TCRdb's copy holds only in-frame clones and misses some; the assay was immunoSEQ multiplex PCR. The sample includes roughly 150,000 clones, 79% of them seen just once. Sequenced: peripheral blood. The receptors come from a man aged 50 or older with active or convalescent COVID-19. The CDR3 runs from the conserved cysteine through the conserved F or W. A D gene is named only where the DNA matches it firmly. Rows give clone size only sometimes, using once, few, many, or a class for an expanded clone.

clone_size	d_call	v_call	j_call	cdr3_aa	cdr3_nt
.	.	TRBV19	TRBJ2-3	CASCYSDSPGDTQYF	TGTGCCAGCTGTTATAGCGACTCCCCGGGAGATACGCAGTATTTT
few	TRBD1	TRBV9	TRBJ1-2	CASSPPTGIRDGYTF	TGTGCCAGCAGCCCCCCGACAGGGATTCGTGATGGCTACACCTTC
.	TRBD1	TRBV5-1	TRBJ2-5	CASSPRPGTDQETQYF	TGCGCCAGCAGCCCGCGACCAGGGACAGATCAAGAGACCCAGTACTTC
.	.	TRBV25-1	TRBJ1-2	CASSEMVVDRGGYTF	TGTGCCAGCAGTGAAATGGTCGTGGACAGAGGAGGCTACACCTTC
.	TRBD1	TRBV7-2	TRBJ1-2	CASSLFLGQGHYGYTF	TGTGCCAGCAGCCTGTTTTTGGGACAGGGGCACTATGGCTACACCTTC
.	.	TRBV6-2/TRBV6-3	TRBJ1-2	CASSSQTSSTNYGYTF	TGTGCCAGCAGTTCCCAGACTAGCTCCACCAACTATGGCTACACCTTC
.	TRBD2	TRBV7-8	TRBJ2-7	CASSLTSSGRWGEQYF	TGTGCCAGCAGCTTAACGTCTAGCGGGAGATGGGGCGAGCAGTACTTC
once	TRBD1	TRBV4-1	TRBJ1-1	CASSHQDRGTEAFF	TGCGCCAGCAGCCACCAGGACAGGGGCACTGAAGCTTTCTTT
few	.	TRBV11-2	TRBJ2-7	CASSPEAGPSYEQYF	TGTGCCAGCAGCCCAGAGGCGGGACCCTCCTACGAGCAGTACTTC
.	TRBD1	TRBV28	TRBJ2-7	CASSSYRDRVNEQYF	TGTGCCAGCAGTTCATACCGGGACAGGGTCAACGAGCAGTACTTC
.	.	TRBV2	TRBJ2-7	CASSSTVQAYEQYF	TGTGCCAGCAGTTCTACAGTACAGGCCTACGAGCAGTACTTC
few	.	TRBV5-8	TRBJ1-4	CASSLGRRGENEKLFF	TGTGCCAGCAGCTTGGGCCGCAGGGGAGAAAATGAAAAACTGTTTTTT
.	TRBD2	TRBV19	TRBJ2-1	CASRLAGENYNEQFF	TGTGCCAGCAGACTAGCGGGAGAGAACTACAATGAGCAGTTCTTC
.	TRBD2	TRBV5-1	TRBJ2-1	CASRDGTSNEQFF	TGCGCCAGCAGAGACGGGACTAGCAATGAGCAGTTCTTC
few	.	TRBV6-5	TRBJ2-7	CASTPGDGEQYF	TGTGCCAGCACCCCGGGGGACGGCGAGCAGTACTTC
many	.	TRBV3-1/TRBV3-2	TRBJ1-2	CASSPGAGVGGHTF	TGTGCCAGCAGCCCTGGCGCGGGGGTGGGGGGACACACCTTC
.	.	TRBV9	TRBJ2-3	CASSVGLGAQYF	TGTGCCAGCAGCGTAGGACTAGGGGCGCAGTATTTT
many	.	TRBV5-3	TRBJ2-3	CARSLVVSGTDTQYF	TGTGCCAGAAGCTTGGTGGTTAGCGGCACAGATACGCAGTATTTT
.	TRBD1	TRBV6-5	TRBJ1-2	CASSYSLSGGAFGYTF	TGTGCCAGCAGTTACTCGCTGTCAGGGGGCGCGTTTGGCTACACCTTC
.	TRBD2	TRBV6-2/TRBV6-3	TRBJ2-2	CASSYEVGASGGLISTGELFF	TGTGCCAGCAGTTACGAGGTCGGAGCTAGCGGGGGACTGATTTCCACCGGGGAGCTGTTTTTT
.	TRBD1	TRBV5-1	TRBJ1-4	CASSLDGTGSSRKLFF	TGCGCCAGCAGCTTGGATGGGACAGGGAGTAGTAGGAAACTGTTTTTT
.	.	TRBV19	TRBJ2-3	CASSTLRADTQYF	TGTGCCAGTAGTACCCTAAGAGCAGATACGCAGTATTTT
few	TRBD1	TRBV5-8	TRBJ1-4	CASRRFGGTGPEKLFF	TGTGCCAGCAGACGTTTCGGCGGGACAGGACCCGAAAAACTGTTTTTT
few	TRBD1	TRBV29-1	TRBJ1-2	CSVGNRGEGYTF	TGCAGCGTTGGAAACAGGGGAGAAGGCTACACCTTC
.	.	TRBV6-5	TRBJ2-3	CASTVLSSTDTQYF	TGTGCCAGCACGGTTTTATCTAGCACAGATACGCAGTATTTT
.	TRBD2	TRBV19	TRBJ2-3	CASSPPLAGPTRVDTQYF	TGTGCCAGTAGCCCCCCCTTAGCGGGACCCACCCGGGTAGATACGCAGTATTTT
.	TRBD1	TRBV5-4	TRBJ1-1	CASSSSRDRVQAFF	TGTGCCAGCAGCTCCTCTCGGGACAGGGTTCAAGCTTTCTTT
once	.	TRBV30	TRBJ2-5	CAWSVVVGGETQYF	TGTGCCTGGAGTGTAGTCGTCGGGGGAGAGACCCAGTACTTC
many	TRBD2	TRBV2	TRBJ2-7	CASSERLAGDEQYF	TGTGCCAGCAGTGAACGGCTAGCGGGAGACGAGCAGTACTTC
.	.	TRBV30	TRBJ2-7	CAWRGLSYEQYF	TGTGCCTGGAGGGGACTGTCCTACGAGCAGTACTTC
.	.	TRBV3-1/TRBV3-2	TRBJ2-7	CASSQDYGGWNEQYF	TGTGCCAGCAGCCAAGACTATGGAGGGTGGAACGAGCAGTACTTC
.	TRBD2	TRBV27	TRBJ2-3	CASRPSGRATDTQYF	TGTGCCAGCAGACCCAGCGGGAGAGCGACAGATACGCAGTATTTT
.	.	TRBV5-6	TRBJ1-6	CASSLGSPGDSPLHF	TGTGCCAGCAGCTTGGGATCCCCGGGGGATTCACCCCTCCACTTT
.	TRBD2	TRBV18	TRBJ2-1	CASSPGAGVAYDEQFF	TGTGCCAGCTCACCAGGGGCGGGAGTTGCCTACGATGAGCAGTTCTTC
few	.	TRBV7-2	TRBJ2-1	CASSLGEGVSSYNEQFF	TGTGCCAGCAGCTTAGGGGAGGGGGTGAGCTCCTACAATGAGCAGTTCTTC
once	TRBD2	TRBV7-3	TRBJ2-5	CASSPGLAGEETQYF	TGTGCCAGCAGCCCCGGACTAGCGGGGGAAGAGACCCAGTACTTC
.	.	TRBV12-5	TRBJ2-3	CASGLDRFTDTQYF	TGTGCTAGTGGCCTGGACAGATTCACAGATACGCAGTATTTT
.	.	TRBV7-6	TRBJ2-3	CASSLDGWRATDTQYF	TGTGCCAGCAGCTTAGATGGCTGGCGGGCCACAGATACGCAGTATTTT
once	.	TRBV18	TRBJ1-6	CASSLGREVRSPLHF	TGTGCCAGCTCACTGGGCAGGGAAGTTCGTTCACCCCTCCACTTT
.	.	TRBV5-1	TRBJ1-1	CASRGEVEAFF	TGCGCCAGCAGAGGGGAGGTAGAAGCTTTCTTT
.	.	TRBV11-3	TRBJ2-2	CASSLDRTGELFF	TGTGCCAGCAGCTTAGATCGCACCGGGGAGCTGTTTTTT
few	.	TRBV7-9	TRBJ2-7	CASSLAGVGHEQYF	TGTGCCAGCAGCTTAGCGGGAGTCGGGCACGAGCAGTACTTC
.	.	TRBV10-3	TRBJ2-5	CAISRQVQETQYF	TGTGCCATCAGCCGACAGGTCCAAGAGACCCAGTACTTC
.	.	TRBV7-2	TRBJ1-5	CASSSQVGSNQPQHF	TGTGCCAGCAGCTCCCAGGTGGGCTCCAATCAGCCCCAGCATTTT
few	TRBD1	TRBV28	TRBJ2-1	CASRQGAYNEQFF	TGTGCCAGCAGGCAGGGGGCCTACAATGAGCAGTTCTTC
.	TRBD1	TRBV10-1	TRBJ1-2	CASSESMDRGPDGYTF	TGCGCCAGCAGTGAGTCAATGGACAGGGGGCCGGATGGCTACACCTTC
.	TRBD2	TRBV7-2	TRBJ2-3	CASSLVGTSGYTDTQYF	TGTGCCAGCAGCTTAGTCGGGACTAGCGGGTACACAGATACGCAGTATTTT
once	.	TRBV11-2	TRBJ2-7	CASSRGLSGEQYF	TGTGCCAGCAGCCGCGGACTGTCCGGCGAGCAGTACTTC
.	TRBD2	TRBV11-3	TRBJ2-2	CASSLEGTTGTGELFF	TGTGCCAGCAGCTTAGAGGGGACTACGGGCACCGGGGAGCTGTTTTTT
.	TRBD2	TRBV30	TRBJ2-7	CAWSGRGLAGRADEQYF	TGTGCCTGGAGTGGTAGGGGACTAGCGGGAAGGGCCGACGAGCAGTACTTC
once	.	TRBV9	TRBJ2-2	CASRAGASNTGELFF	TGTGCCAGCAGGGCAGGGGCTTCGAACACCGGGGAGCTGTTTTTT
.	.	TRBV9	TRBJ1-1	CASSPSNLPNTEAFF	TGTGCCAGCAGCCCCTCGAACTTACCGAACACTGAAGCTTTCTTT
.	.	TRBV9	TRBJ2-3	CASSVVGGGRTSTDTQYF	TGTGCCAGCAGCGTAGTTGGCGGGGGCCGTACTAGCACAGATACGCAGTATTTT
.	.	TRBV6-5	TRBJ1-3	CASSYRGGDAGNTIYF	TGTGCCAGCAGTTACCGTGGCGGGGATGCCGGAAACACCATATATTTT
once	.	TRBV7-3	TRBJ2-3	CASSLSPGDTQYF	TGTGCCAGCAGCTTAAGTCCGGGGGATACGCAGTATTTT
.	.	TRBV7-2	TRBJ1-3	CASSPYSSGNTIYF	TGTGCCAGCAGCCCATACAGCTCTGGAAACACCATATATTTT
.	TRBD1	TRBV14	TRBJ1-6	CASSHEGQGNSPLHF	TGTGCCAGCAGCCACGAAGGACAGGGGAATTCACCCCTCCACTTT
.	.	TRBV14	TRBJ2-3	CASSLSAFTGDTQYF	TGTGCCAGCAGCTTGAGCGCGTTCACCGGCGATACGCAGTATTTT
.	TRBD1	TRBV19	TRBJ1-5	CASSPRDRGWNQPQHF	TGTGCCAGTAGTCCTCGGGACAGGGGATGGAATCAGCCCCAGCATTTT
.	.	TRBV2	TRBJ1-2	CASSEGQWDGYTF	TGTGCCAGCAGTGAGGGACAATGGGATGGCTACACCTTC